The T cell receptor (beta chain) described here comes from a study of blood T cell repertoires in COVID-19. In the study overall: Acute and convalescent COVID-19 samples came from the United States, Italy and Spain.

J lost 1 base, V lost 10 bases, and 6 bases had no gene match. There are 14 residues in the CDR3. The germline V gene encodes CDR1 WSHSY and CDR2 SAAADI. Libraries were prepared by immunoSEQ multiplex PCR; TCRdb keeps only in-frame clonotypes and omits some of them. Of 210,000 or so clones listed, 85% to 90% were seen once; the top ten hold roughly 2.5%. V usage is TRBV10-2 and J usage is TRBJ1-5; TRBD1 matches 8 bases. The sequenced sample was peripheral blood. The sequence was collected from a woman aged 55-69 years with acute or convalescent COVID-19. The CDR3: CATRTGMSNQPQHF. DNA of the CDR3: TGCGCCACCAGGACAGGGATGAGCAATCAGCCCCAGCATTTT.